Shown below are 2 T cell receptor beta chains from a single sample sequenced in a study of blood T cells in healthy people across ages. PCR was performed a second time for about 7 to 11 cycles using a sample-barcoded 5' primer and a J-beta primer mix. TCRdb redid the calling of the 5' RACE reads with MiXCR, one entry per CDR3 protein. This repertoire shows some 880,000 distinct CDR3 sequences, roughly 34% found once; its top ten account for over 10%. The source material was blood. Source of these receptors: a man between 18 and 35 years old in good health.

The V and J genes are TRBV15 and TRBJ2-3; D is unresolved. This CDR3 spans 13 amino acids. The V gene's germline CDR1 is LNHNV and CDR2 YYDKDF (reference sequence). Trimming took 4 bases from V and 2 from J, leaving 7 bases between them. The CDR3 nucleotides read TGTGCCACCAGCACTGGAGTCACAGATACGCAGTATTTT. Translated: CATSTGVTDTQYF.

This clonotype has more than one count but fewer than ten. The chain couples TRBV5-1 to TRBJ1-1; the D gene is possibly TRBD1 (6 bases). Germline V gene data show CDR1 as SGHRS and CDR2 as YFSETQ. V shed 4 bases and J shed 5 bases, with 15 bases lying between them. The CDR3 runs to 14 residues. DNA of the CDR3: TGCGCCAGCAGCCCAGGAGGGGGATCGACTGAAGCTTTCTTT. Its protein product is CASSPGGGSTEAFF.